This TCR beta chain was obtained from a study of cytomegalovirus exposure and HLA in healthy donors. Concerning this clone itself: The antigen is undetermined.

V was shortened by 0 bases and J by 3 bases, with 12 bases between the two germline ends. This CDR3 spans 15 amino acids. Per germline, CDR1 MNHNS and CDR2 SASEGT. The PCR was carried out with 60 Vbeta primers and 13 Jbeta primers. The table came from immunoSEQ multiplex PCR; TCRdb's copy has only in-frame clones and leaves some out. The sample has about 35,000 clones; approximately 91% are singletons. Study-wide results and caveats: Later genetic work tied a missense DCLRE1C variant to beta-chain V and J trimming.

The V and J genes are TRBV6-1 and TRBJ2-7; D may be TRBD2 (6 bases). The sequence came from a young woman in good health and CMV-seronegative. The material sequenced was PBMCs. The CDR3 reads CASSEAGGAGYEQYF. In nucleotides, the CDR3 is TGTGCCAGCAGTGAAGCAGGAGGGGCAGGCTACGAGCAGTACTTC.